Listed here are 19 T cell receptor beta chains from one sample, sequenced in a study of blood T cells in healthy people across ages. Primers used in a second PCR of roughly 6 to 12 cycles were a sample-barcoded 5' primer and a J-beta primer mix. One entry per CDR3 protein, called by TCRdb with MiXCR from the 5' RACE reads. The sample contains roughly 1,100,000 distinct CDR3 sequences, 25% of which appear only once. The sample also formed part of further work on T cells of mothers and their children.

Sequencing used blood. These receptors originate from a girl aged 2-10 years in good health.

This clonotype was seen more than once but under ten times. V and J are TRBV7-3 and TRBJ2-5; 8 bases match TRBD2. The J call may be in error: the DNA end matches TRBJ2-1 better. Germline CDR1 is SGHTA and CDR2 is FQGTGA. The CDR3 contains 13 residues. This CDR3 reads CASRLTGGREQFF. The CDR3, as DNA: TGTGCCAGCAGACTTACGGGGGGGAGAGAGCAGTTCTTC.

This clonotype was observed a few times. The V gene is TRBV27, the J gene TRBJ1-2; D is ambiguous. CDR3 length equals 15 residues. The germline V and J ends were trimmed by 3 bases and 7 bases, with 18 bases remaining between them. Germline V CDR1 and CDR2: MNHEY, SMNVEV (reference sequence). The chain's CDR3 is CASSFSVTGGTGYTF. In DNA, the CDR3 is TGTGCCAGCAGTTTTAGTGTTACTGGAGGAACTGGCTACACCTTC.

This clonotype was counted only a few times. V usage is TRBV7-9 and J usage is TRBJ2-1, with D unresolved. The assigned J gene may be wrong: the sequence end matches TRBJ2-5 better. This CDR3 contains 13 residues. CDR1 SEHNR and CDR2 FQNEAQ come from the germline V gene (reference sequence). This CDR3 is CASSLSSAETQYF. CDR3 nucleotides: TGTGCCAGCAGCTTAAGTTCAGCGGAGACCCAGTACTTC.

The J gene is TRBJ1-2, the V gene TRBV7-9; TRBD1 aligns across 8 bases. The V gene's germline CDR1 is SEHNR and CDR2 FQNEAQ (reference sequence). CDR3 size: 16 residues. With 5 bases clipped from V and 3 bases from J, the junction kept 11 bases outside the gene matches. The CDR3 loop is CASSPGVGQGHYGYTF. The DNA of the CDR3 is TGTGCCAGCAGCCCCGGCGTCGGACAGGGCCACTATGGCTACACCTTC. The full variable domain, completed using reference TRBV7-9 and TRBJ1-2, is DTGVSQNPRHKITKRGQNVTFRCDPISEHNRLYWYRQTLGQGPEFLTYFQNEAQLEKSRLLSDRFSAERPKGSFSTLEIQRTEQGDSAMYLCASSPGVGQGHYGYTFGSGTRLTVV.

This clonotype was seen just once. The V and J genes are TRBV2 and TRBJ2-7; perhaps TRBD1 as D (5 bases). The CDR3 loop spans 12 amino acids. Germline loops: CDR1 SNHLY, CDR2 FYNNEI. Trimming removed 5 bases from V and 6 bases from J, with 11 bases in between. CDR3 nucleotides: TGTGCCAGCAGTAACGACAGTTTCGAGCAGTACTTC. Protein product: CASSNDSFEQYF.

This chain connects TRBV2 to TRBJ1-2; D ambiguous. Trimming took off 1 base at V and 2 bases at J, with 8 bases between the two ends. Looked up from germline, CDR1 is SNHLY and CDR2 is FYNNEI. The CDR3 loop spans 14 amino acids. The CDR3 region is CASSEEPLNYGYTF. The CDR3 coding sequence is TGTGCCAGCAGTGAAGAACCGTTAAACTATGGCTACACCTTC.

The chain couples TRBV20-1 to TRBJ2-1, with D unclear. The V end lost 7 bases, the J end lost 7 bases, and 17 bases lay between the germline ends. This CDR3 contains 13 residues. The germline gives CDR1 DFQATT, CDR2 SNEGSKA (reference sequence). The DNA for the CDR3 is TGCAGTGTTTATTTAGGGCCCGGGAATGAGCAGTTCTTC. Amino acid sequence: CSVYLGPGNEQFF.

This clonotype is a singleton in its sample. The V call is TRBV29-1, the J call TRBJ2-1; 12 nucleotides match TRBD2. Unmatched junction bases numbered 9, after V lost 3 bases and J lost 9 bases. The V gene's germline CDR1 is SQVTM and CDR2 ANQGSEA. This CDR3 has 15 amino acids. The CDR3 loop is CSVDRTSGARGEQFF. CDR3 nucleotide sequence: TGCAGCGTTGACAGGACTAGCGGGGCCCGGGGTGAGCAGTTCTTC.

This clonotype has only a few counts. V is TRBV25-1 and J is TRBJ2-3; TRBD2 matches 11 bases. CDR1 is MGHDK, CDR2 SYGVNS, per germline. J was trimmed by 15 bases and V by 4 bases; bases with no gene match: 9. This CDR3 is 13 amino acids long. The CDR3 nucleotides are TGTGCCAGCAGTGCCATGACTAGCGGGAAGGATTATTTT. It codes for CASSAMTSGKDYF.

J is TRBJ1-1 and V is TRBV16, with unresolved D. Germline V gives CDR1 KGHSY, CDR2 FQNENV. V shed 1 base and J shed 4 bases, with 7 bases lying between them. This CDR3 is built from 13 residues. CDR3 protein: CASSQLWGTEAFF. The CDR3 nucleotides are TGTGCCAGCAGCCAATTGTGGGGCACTGAAGCTTTCTTT.

The genes are TRBV6-5 and TRBJ1-2; the D is unclear. The V end lost 0 bases, the J end lost 4 bases, and 9 bases lay between the germline ends. The CDR3 loop spans 14 amino acids. The germline CDR1 and CDR2 sequences are MNHEY and SVGAGI. The CDR3 is CASSYSKQIYGYTF. The CDR3 DNA sequence: TGTGCCAGCAGTTACTCGAAACAGATCTATGGCTACACCTTC.

The CDR3 DNA follows: TGTGCCAGCAGTTTCTCCTGGACGGAGGACTACGAGCAGTACTTC. It specifies CASSFSWTEDYEQYF. The chain carries TRBV12-3 or TRBV12-4 and TRBJ2-7; perhaps TRBD2 as D (5 bases). V lost 3 bases, J lost 3 bases, and 15 bases lay in between. CDR3 length: 15 amino acids.

The chain combines TRBV4-3 with TRBJ1-1, with D unclear. The CDR3 contains 16 residues. CDR1 and CDR2 from the germline V gene are LGHNA and YSLEER. Trimming stripped 0 bases from V and 4 bases from J, with 15 bases between. CDR3 DNA: TGCGCCAGCAGCCAAGAAATACAGCAGCCTTTCACTGAAGCTTTCTTT. Translation: CASSQEIQQPFTEAFF.

In this sample, this clonotype turned up once. The rearrangement links TRBV27 to TRBJ2-3, with TRBD2 identical over 10 bases. The ends lost 8 bases at V and 9 bases at J; junction bases unmatched: 5. Germline loops: CDR1 MNHEY, CDR2 SMNVEV (reference sequence). The CDR3 sequence is 12 residues long. CDR3: CASGSGRDTQYF. CDR3 in DNA: TGTGCCAGCGGGAGCGGGAGGGACACGCAGTATTTT.

The chain combines TRBV5-6 with TRBJ2-5, with D uncertain. The last part of the DNA fits TRBJ2-7 better; the J call may be wrong. The CDR3 contains 14 residues. Germline-derived CDR1 and CDR2 are SGHDT and YYEEEE. CDR3 amino acids: CASSLRQTLYEQYF. The CDR3 nucleotides read TGTGCCAGCAGCTTGCGGCAGACCCTCTACGAGCAGTACTTC.

This clonotype has just a few counts. This chain joins TRBV11-2 and TRBJ2-1, with TRBD2 as a possible D gene (6 bases). The germline gives CDR1 SGHAT, CDR2 FQNNGV. The CDR3 spans 16 residues. The ends were cut back, 5 bases at V and 2 bases at J, with 16 bases in the middle. CDR3 residues: CASSVSSGTAYNEQFF. In DNA, the CDR3 is TGTGCCAGCAGCGTGAGTAGCGGCACCGCCTACAATGAGCAGTTCTTC.

This clonotype came up many times. This chain links TRBV29-1 with TRBJ2-3, with D maybe TRBD1 (5 bases). The V end was cut by 6 bases, the J end by 4 bases, with 11 bases between. The CDR3 runs 12 residues. The germline gives CDR1 SQVTM, CDR2 ANQGSEA. The CDR3 bases are TGCAGCGTGGACACTATGGCAGATACGCAGTATTTT. It specifies CSVDTMADTQYF.

The genes are TRBV28 and TRBJ2-7; D unresolved. Per the germline V gene, CDR1 is MDHEN and CDR2 is SYDVKM. V lost 3 bases and J lost 2, with 11 bases in between. The CDR3 is 14 amino acids. This CDR3 is CASSFETTPYEQYF. DNA for the CDR3: TGTGCCAGCAGTTTCGAGACAACCCCCTACGAGCAGTACTTC.

This clonotype was seen a handful of times. This sequence joins TRBV3-1 and TRBJ2-4; TRBD2 matches at 7 bases. Per the germline V gene, CDR1 is LGHDT and CDR2 is YNNKEL (reference sequence). Germline trimming cut 3 bases from V and 7 bases from J; bases unmatched to any gene: 6. CDR3 length: 14 residues. The CDR3 region has the DNA TGTGCCAGCAGCCAGGCGGGAGAGTTGAACATTCAGTACTTC. Its translation: CASSQAGELNIQYF. Filled out from reference TRBV3-1 and TRBJ2-4, the complete variable domain reads DTAVSQTPKYLVTQMGNDKSIKCEQNLGHDTMYWYKQDSKKFLKIMFSYNNKELIINETVPNRFSPKSPDKAHLNLHINSLELGDSAVYFCASSQAGELNIQYFGAGTRLSVL.